Detailed here is one T cell receptor (beta chain). This entry comes from a study of control samples from healthy donors and cancer patients. Germline values: CDR1 SGHDN, CDR2 FVKESK. The V end lost 4 bases, the J end lost 0 bases, and 4 bases lay between the germline ends. The length of the CDR3 is 13 residues. Assay: immunoSEQ multiplex PCR; the TCRdb copy retains only in-frame clones and omits some. This repertoire shows 150,000 to 200,000 clones, more than 85% found once; its top ten account for just over 2%. The rearrangement uses TRBV14 and TRBJ1-5; the D is unclear. The clonotype comes from a woman aged 40 to 50 in good health. The source material was blood. The CDR3 sequence is CASSRNSNQPQHF. CDR3 coding DNA: TGTGCCAGCAGCCGTAATAGCAATCAGCCCCAGCATTTT.